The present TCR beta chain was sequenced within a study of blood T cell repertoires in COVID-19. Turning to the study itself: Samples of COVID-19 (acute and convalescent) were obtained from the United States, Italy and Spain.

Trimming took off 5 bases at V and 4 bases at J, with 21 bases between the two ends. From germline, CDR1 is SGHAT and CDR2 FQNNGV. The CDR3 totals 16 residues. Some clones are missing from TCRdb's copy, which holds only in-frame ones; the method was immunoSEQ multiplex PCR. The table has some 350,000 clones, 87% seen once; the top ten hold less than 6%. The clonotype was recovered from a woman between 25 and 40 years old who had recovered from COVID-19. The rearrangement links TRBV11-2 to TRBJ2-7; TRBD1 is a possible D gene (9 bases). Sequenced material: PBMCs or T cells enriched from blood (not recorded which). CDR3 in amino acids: CASSDQRGTGMYEQYF. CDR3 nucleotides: TGTGCCAGCAGCGACCAGCGGGGGACAGGGATGTACGAGCAGTACTTC. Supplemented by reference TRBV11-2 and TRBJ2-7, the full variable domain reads EAGVAQSPRYKIIEKRQSVAFWCNPISGHATLYWYQQILGQGPKLLIQFQNNGVVDDSQLPKDRFSAERLKGVDSTLKIQPAKLEDSAVYLCASSDQRGTGMYEQYFGPGTRLTVT.